Below, 5 T cell receptor beta chains from the same sample are listed, as sequenced in a study of blood T cells in healthy people across ages. Combining a sample-barcoded 5' primer with a J-beta primer mix, a second PCR ran for 7 to 11 cycles. A single record per CDR3 protein comes from TCRdb applying MiXCR to the 5' RACE reads. The sample holds over 700,000 distinct CDR3 sequences, 40% to 65% seen once. The sequenced sample consisted of blood. These receptors all come from an elderly man in good health.

The chain links TRBV25-1 to TRBJ2-5; 7 bases map to TRBD1. This CDR3 region has 17 residues. Germline-derived CDR1 and CDR2 are MGHDK and SYGVNS. After removal of 0 bases from V and 4 bases from J, the junction contained 11 bases not matched to a gene. The CDR3 here is CASSEYPQIGGGETQYF. The CDR3 DNA is TGTGCCAGCAGTGAATATCCCCAGATAGGGGGCGGAGAGACCCAGTACTTC. The whole variable domain, filled in from reference TRBV25-1 and TRBJ2-5, reads EADIYQTPRYLVIGTGKKITLECSQTMGHDKMYWYQQDPGMELHLIHYSYGVNSTEKGDLSSESTVSRIRTEHFPLTLESARPSHTSQYLCASSEYPQIGGGETQYFGPGTRLLVL.

The CDR3 DNA reads as TGTGCCAGCAGCCCCAGCGGGGAAGGGGGATACAATGAGCAGTTCTTC. Amino acids: CASSPSGEGGYNEQFF. The gene calls are TRBV21-1 and TRBJ2-1; the table's D gene call, TRBD1, was not cross checked with the DNA. TRBV21-1 is a documented pseudogene. This CDR3 has 16 residues.

CDR3 coding DNA: TGTGCCAGCAGTTTTGACGGCACAGATACGCAGTATTTT. The encoded protein is CASSFDGTDTQYF. The gene calls are TRBV28 and TRBJ2-3; no firm D call. Per germline, CDR1 MDHEN and CDR2 SYDVKM. Trimming cost V 3 bases and J 1 base, with 5 bases left between them. The CDR3 is 13 residues long.

The V gene is TRBV3-1, the J gene TRBJ2-3, with 11 nucleotides matching TRBD2. Germline CDR1 reads LGHDT; CDR2 reads YNNKEL (reference sequence). V trimming: 5 bases; J trimming: 0 bases; junction bases outside the gene matches: 7. This CDR3 is built from 17 residues. DNA of the CDR3: TGTGCCAGCAGCATTAGCGGGGGGGCTTTTAGCACAGATACGCAGTATTTT. This translates into CASSISGGAFSTDTQYF.

Only a few counts were recorded for this clonotype. The gene calls are TRBV3-1 and TRBJ2-5, with D unresolved. Trimming pared 1 base from V and 2 bases from J, leaving 8 bases between. In germline, CDR1 is LGHDT, CDR2 YNNKEL (reference sequence). The CDR3 loop spans 14 amino acids. The CDR3 DNA reads as TGTGCCAGCAGCCAAGTTTCTCGTCAAGAGACCCAGTACTTC. Protein: CASSQVSRQETQYF.